This TCR beta chain was retrieved from a study of T-cell reconstitution after alpha-beta-depleted transplantation in children. Construction of the TCRbeta library involved unique molecular identifiers. Using its own MiXCR run on the PCR reads, TCRdb lists one record per CDR3 protein. The sample has about 300,000 distinct CDR3 sequences; 10% are singletons. Details on this clonotype: An end of the junction differs from the germline gene, which may be a read error.

The sequencing used PBMCs, collected before TCRalphabeta/CD19-depleted stem cell transplant. This TCR came from a boy under three years old with acute myeloid leukemia, due to receive a stem cell transplant.

The CDR3 region has the DNA TGTGCCAGCACCCAAGTCAGGGGACTCTTTTCGGCCGGGGAGCTGTTTTTT. Protein product: CASTQVRGLFSAGELFF. The gene calls are TRBV3-1 and TRBJ2-2; D may correspond to TRBD1 or TRBD2 (6 bases each). This CDR3 comprises 17 residues. Germline values: CDR1 LGHDT, CDR2 YNNKEL (reference sequence).